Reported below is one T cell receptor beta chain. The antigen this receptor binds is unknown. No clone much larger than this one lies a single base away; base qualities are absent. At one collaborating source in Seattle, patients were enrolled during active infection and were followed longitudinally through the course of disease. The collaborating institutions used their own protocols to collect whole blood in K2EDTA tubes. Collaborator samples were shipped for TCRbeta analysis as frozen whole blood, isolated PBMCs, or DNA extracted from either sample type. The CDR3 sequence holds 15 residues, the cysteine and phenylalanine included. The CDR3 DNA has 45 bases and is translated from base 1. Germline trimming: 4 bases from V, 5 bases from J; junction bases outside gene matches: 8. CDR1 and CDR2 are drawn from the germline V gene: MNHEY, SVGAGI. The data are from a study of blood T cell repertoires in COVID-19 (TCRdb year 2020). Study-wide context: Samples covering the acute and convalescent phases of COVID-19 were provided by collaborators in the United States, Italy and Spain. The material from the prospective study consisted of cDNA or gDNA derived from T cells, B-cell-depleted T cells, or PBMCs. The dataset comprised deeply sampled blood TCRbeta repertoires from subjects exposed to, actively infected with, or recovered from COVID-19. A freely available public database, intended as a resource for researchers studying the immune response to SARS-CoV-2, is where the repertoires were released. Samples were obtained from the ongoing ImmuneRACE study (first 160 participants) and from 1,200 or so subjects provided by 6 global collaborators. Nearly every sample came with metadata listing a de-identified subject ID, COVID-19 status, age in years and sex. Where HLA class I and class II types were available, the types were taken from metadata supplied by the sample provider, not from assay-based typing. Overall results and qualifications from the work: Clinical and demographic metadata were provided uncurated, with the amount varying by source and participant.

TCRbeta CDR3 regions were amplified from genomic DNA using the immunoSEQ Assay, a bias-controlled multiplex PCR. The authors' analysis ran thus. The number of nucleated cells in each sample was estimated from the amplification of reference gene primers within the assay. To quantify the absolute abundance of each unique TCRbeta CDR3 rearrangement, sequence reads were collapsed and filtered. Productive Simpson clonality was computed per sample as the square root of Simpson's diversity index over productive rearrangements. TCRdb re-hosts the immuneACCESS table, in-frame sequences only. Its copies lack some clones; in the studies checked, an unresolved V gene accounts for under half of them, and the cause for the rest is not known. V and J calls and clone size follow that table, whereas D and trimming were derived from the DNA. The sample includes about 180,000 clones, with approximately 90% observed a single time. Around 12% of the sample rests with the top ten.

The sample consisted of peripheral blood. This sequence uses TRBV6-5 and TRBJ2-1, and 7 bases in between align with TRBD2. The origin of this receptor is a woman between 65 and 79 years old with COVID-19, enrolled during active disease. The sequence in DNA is TGTGCCAGCAGTTCCCGCGGGAGTAGTAACAATGAGCAGTTCTTC. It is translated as CASSSRGSSNNEQFF.